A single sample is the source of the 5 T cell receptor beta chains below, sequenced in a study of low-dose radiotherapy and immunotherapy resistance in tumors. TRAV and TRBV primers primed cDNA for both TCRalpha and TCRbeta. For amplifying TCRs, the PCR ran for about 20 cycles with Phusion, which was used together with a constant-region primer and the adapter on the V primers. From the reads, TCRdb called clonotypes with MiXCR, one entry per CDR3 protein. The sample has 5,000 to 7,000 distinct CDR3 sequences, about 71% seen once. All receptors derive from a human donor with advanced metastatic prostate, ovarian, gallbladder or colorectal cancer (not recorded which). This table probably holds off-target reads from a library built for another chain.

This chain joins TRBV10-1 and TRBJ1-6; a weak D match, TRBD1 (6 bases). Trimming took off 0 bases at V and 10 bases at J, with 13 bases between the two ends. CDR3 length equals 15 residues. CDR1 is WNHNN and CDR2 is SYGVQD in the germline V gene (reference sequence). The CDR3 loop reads CASSESRGASSPLHF. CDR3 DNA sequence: TGCGCCAGCAGTGAGTCGCGGGGGGCGAGCTCACCCCTCCACTTT.

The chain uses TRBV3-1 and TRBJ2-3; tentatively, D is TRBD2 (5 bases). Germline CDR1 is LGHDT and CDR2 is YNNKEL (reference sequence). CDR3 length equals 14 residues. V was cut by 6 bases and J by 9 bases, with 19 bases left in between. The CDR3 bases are TGTGCCAGCAGTCCTGCTCCCCCGGGAAGCACGCAGTATTTT. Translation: CASSPAPPGSTQYF.

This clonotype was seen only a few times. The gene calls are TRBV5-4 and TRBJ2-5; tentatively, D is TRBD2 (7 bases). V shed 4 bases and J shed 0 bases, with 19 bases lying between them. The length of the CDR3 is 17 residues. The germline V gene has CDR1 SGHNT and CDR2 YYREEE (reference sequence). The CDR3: CASSHGLGGHNQETQYF. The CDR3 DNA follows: TGTGCCAGCAGCCATGGGCTGGGGGGGCATAACCAAGAGACCCAGTACTTC.

The CDR3 coding sequence is TGTGCCAGCAGTTTAGGGCAGGGGGGCGGCTACACCTTC. It is translated as CASSLGQGGGYTF. This chain connects TRBV28 to TRBJ1-2, with TRBD1 identical over 7 bases. The CDR3 is 13 amino acids. Per the germline V gene, CDR1 is MDHEN and CDR2 is SYDVKM. V lost 2 bases, J lost 8 bases, and 5 bases stayed unmatched.

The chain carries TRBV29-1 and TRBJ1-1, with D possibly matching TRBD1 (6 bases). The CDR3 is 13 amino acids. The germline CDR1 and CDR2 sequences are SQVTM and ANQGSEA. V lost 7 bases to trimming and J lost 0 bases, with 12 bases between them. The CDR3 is CSGDRGMNTEAFF. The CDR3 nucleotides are TGCAGCGGCGATAGGGGGATGAACACTGAAGCTTTCTTT.